The 28 T cell receptor beta chains reported below all come from one sample, sequenced in a study of blood T cell repertoires in COVID-19. Method: immunoSEQ multiplex PCR; TCRdb's copy keeps in-frame clones and lacks some. This sample has roughly 250,000 clones, with about 89% found just once. The material sequenced was PBMCs or T cells enriched from blood (not recorded which). The origin of the receptors is a woman between 18 and 29 years old who had recovered from COVID-19.

The chain links TRBV4-1 to TRBJ1-2, with TRBD1 as a possible D gene (6 bases). The CDR3 sequence is 18 residues long. Germline lookup yields CDR1 MGHRA and CDR2 YSYEKL. Trimming took off 10 bases at V and 0 bases at J, with 27 bases between the two ends. The CDR3 coding sequence is TGCGCCAACCGTATGAGGGGGTATCGAAATCTAGCTAACTATGGCTACACCTTC. Translating it yields CANRMRGYRNLANYGYTF.

The count of this clone is one. The chain couples TRBV2 to TRBJ1-3; 7 nucleotides match TRBD1. V shed 8 bases and J 4 bases; nucleotides not matched to a gene: 5. Per germline, CDR1 SNHLY and CDR2 FYNNEI. The CDR3 length is 13 residues. CDR3 region: CASLQGPGNTIYF. CDR3 coding DNA: TGTGCCAGCTTACAGGGGCCAGGAAACACCATATATTTT.

The genes are TRBV5-1 and TRBJ2-1; D is uncertain. The length of the CDR3 is 16 residues. Germline V gene sequence: CDR1 SGHRS, CDR2 YFSETQ. Trimming shortened V by 0 bases and J by 6 bases, and 16 bases separated the two germline ends. The CDR3 region has the DNA TGCGCCAGCAGCTTGGCCTCTATCTTTGTTAGCAATGAGCAGTTCTTC. Residues: CASSLASIFVSNEQFF.

The rearrangement joins TRBV24-1 to TRBJ2-3; 7 bases are a match to TRBD1. Per the germline V gene, CDR1 is KGHDR and CDR2 is SFDVKD. The CDR3 is 14 amino acids. Trimming took 3 bases from V and 5 from J; bases not matched to a gene: 4. CDR3 bases: TGTGCCACCAGTGATGGGACAGTTAGAGATACGCAGTATTTT. Protein: CATSDGTVRDTQYF.

V usage is TRBV11-2 and J usage is TRBJ2-3; D ambiguous. Germline-derived CDR1 and CDR2 are SGHAT and FQNNGV. CDR3 length equals 14 residues. Trimming took off 5 bases at V and 2 bases at J, with 11 bases between the two ends. CDR3 loop: CASSPPQITDTQYF. CDR3 coding DNA: TGTGCCAGCAGCCCCCCGCAGATCACAGATACGCAGTATTTT.

This rearrangement joins TRBV7-2 to TRBJ2-5; D is unclear. CDR1 SGHTA and CDR2 FQGNSA come from the germline V gene. There are 17 residues in the CDR3. Trimming stripped 1 base from V and 5 bases from J, with 20 bases between. The CDR3 DNA follows: TGTGCCAGCAGCTTAGAATCCCTGGCGAGTTTCGGGGAGACCCAGTACTTC. Encoded protein: CASSLESLASFGETQYF.

This rearrangement joins TRBV7-3 to TRBJ1-1; D is unresolved. The V end lost 5 bases, the J end lost 10 bases, and 14 bases lay between the germline ends. The germline gives CDR1 SGHTA, CDR2 FQGTGA. The CDR3 spans 12 residues. CDR3 residues: CASSDRLNPAFF. As DNA, the CDR3 is TGTGCCAGCAGCGATCGACTGAACCCAGCTTTCTTT. Looking up the rest from reference TRBV7-3 and TRBJ1-1 gives the full variable domain: GAGVSQTPSNKVTEKGKYVELRCDPISGHTALYWYRQSLGQGPEFLIYFQGTGAADDSGLPNDRFFAVRPEGSVSTLKIQRTERGDSAVYLCASSDRLNPAFFGQGTRLTVV.

V and J are TRBV6-1 and TRBJ1-2; 9 nucleotides line up with TRBD1. J lost 8 bases, V lost 2 bases, and 9 bases had no gene match. Germline CDR1 and CDR2: MNHNS and SASEGT. The CDR3 runs to 15 residues. The CDR3 sequence: CASSEKRTGAGGYTF. The CDR3, as DNA: TGTGCCAGCAGTGAAAAGAGGACAGGGGCGGGAGGCTACACCTTC.

The genes are TRBV5-1 and TRBJ1-2, with 7 nucleotides matching TRBD1. The CDR3 totals 16 residues. Germline V gene lookup returns CDR1 SGHRS and CDR2 YFSETQ. Trimming took 0 bases from V and 7 from J; bases not matched to a gene: 12. CDR3 amino acids: CASSLEGQTGVSGYTF. The CDR3 DNA is TGCGCCAGCAGCTTGGAAGGGCAAACAGGGGTTAGTGGCTACACCTTC.

The chain has TRBV7-2 and TRBJ2-1, with 10 bases fitting TRBD2. The germline CDR1 and CDR2 sequences are SGHTA and FQGNSA. The CDR3 totals 19 residues. V was clipped by 1 base and J by 1 base; unmatched bases: 10. CDR3 bases: TGTGCCAGCAGCTTAGTGCCCCTAAGGACTAGCGGTTCCTACAATGAGCAGTTCTTC. Protein: CASSLVPLRTSGSYNEQFF.

The J gene is TRBJ2-7, the V gene TRBV3-1 (or the pseudogene TRBV3-2), with D possibly TRBD1 on 5 matching bases. The V end was cut by 4 bases, the J end by 7 bases, with 20 bases between. The CDR3 extends over 15 amino acids. Germline assignment: CDR1 LGHDT and CDR2 YNNKEL (reference sequence). CDR3 residues: CASSPRAEKKGEQYF. The DNA of the CDR3 is TGTGCCAGCAGCCCTCGGGCCGAAAAAAAGGGGGAGCAGTACTTC.

The chain uses TRBV10-3 and TRBJ1-1, with D possibly TRBD1 on 5 matching bases. This CDR3 has 17 amino acids. Trimming removed 6 bases from V and 5 bases from J, with 25 bases in between. Looked up from germline, CDR1 is ENHRY and CDR2 is SYGVKD. The CDR3 DNA is TGTGCCATCAGGGTATCACAAGGGGATACGGGAGGTACTGAAGCTTTCTTT. Translating it yields CAIRVSQGDTGGTEAFF.

The chain has TRBV10-3 and TRBJ1-1; no firm D call. The CDR3 contains 13 residues. The V gene lost 6 bases and the J gene lost 1 base, with 9 bases spanning the gap. Germline V gene lookup returns CDR1 ENHRY and CDR2 SYGVKD. CDR3 nucleotides: TGTGCCATCAGGGGAGGTCCGAACACTGAAGCTTTCTTT. This translates into CAIRGGPNTEAFF.

Turning to this clone: This same CDR3 is encoded by further DNA sequences in the sample. The chain joins TRBV7-9 to TRBJ1-1, with D unclear. V lost 3 bases and J lost 1, with 6 bases in between. The germline gives CDR1 SEHNR, CDR2 FQNEAQ (reference sequence). This CDR3 has 13 amino acids. The CDR3 loop is CASSFTQNTEAFF. The CDR3 nucleotides read TGTGCCAGCAGCTTCACACAGAACACTGAAGCTTTCTTT.

This clone was recorded once. The chain is built from TRBV5-1 and TRBJ2-3, with 8 bases identical to TRBD2. After removal of 5 bases from V and 3 bases from J, the junction contained 5 bases not matched to a gene. The germline V gene has CDR1 SGHRS and CDR2 YFSETQ. The CDR3 sequence is 14 residues long. CDR3 in amino acids: CASSPGTRTDTQYF. The DNA for the CDR3 is TGCGCCAGCAGTCCCGGGACTAGGACAGATACGCAGTATTTT.

J is TRBJ2-2 and V is TRBV29-1; perhaps TRBD2 as D (5 bases). The CDR3 has 12 residues. The ends were cut back, 4 bases at V and 4 bases at J, with 7 bases in the middle. Germline V CDR1 and CDR2: SQVTM, ANQGSEA. The CDR3 region is CSVGGGTGELFF. For the CDR3, the DNA is TGCAGCGTTGGCGGAGGCACCGGGGAGCTGTTTTTT.

CDR3 sequence: CASSSRGDTEAFF. The CDR3 DNA sequence: TGTGCCAGCAGCTCCAGAGGAGACACTGAAGCTTTCTTT. This chain uses TRBV12-3 or TRBV12-4 with TRBJ1-1; no clear D gene. V dropped 6 bases and J dropped 3 bases, with 11 bases sitting between them. The CDR3 length is 13 residues.

The chain links TRBV7-2 to TRBJ2-2, with D unclear. CDR1 and CDR2 from the germline V gene are SGHTA and FQGNSA. The V end lost 2 bases, the J end lost 6 bases, and 16 bases lay between the germline ends. The CDR3 loop spans 16 amino acids. The CDR3: CASSLYSLELAGELFF. DNA for the CDR3: TGTGCCAGCAGCTTATACTCTCTAGAGTTGGCCGGGGAGCTGTTTTTT.

The V call is TRBV29-1, the J call TRBJ1-2; TRBD1 matches 7 bases. V was clipped by 0 bases and J by 4 bases; unmatched bases: 17. The germline gives CDR1 SQVTM, CDR2 ANQGSEA. CDR3 length: 18 residues. The CDR3 nucleotides are TGCAGCGTTGAAGATCGTTGGACAGGTCCCCGGAGCGTCTATGGCTACACCTTC. The encoded protein is CSVEDRWTGPRSVYGYTF.

V is TRBV7-2 and J is TRBJ2-7; D is uncertain. The CDR3 covers 15 residues. V was trimmed by 1 base and J by 3 bases, leaving 13 bases between them. Germline CDR1 reads SGHTA; CDR2 reads FQGNSA. CDR3 in amino acids: CASSLVASEDYEQYF. The CDR3 DNA is TGTGCCAGCAGCTTAGTAGCCAGCGAAGACTACGAGCAGTACTTC.

This clone was counted a single time. CDR3 residues: CAIRRGLAGTRRTGELFF. CDR3 nucleotides: TGTGCCATCAGGAGGGGACTAGCGGGGACACGACGAACCGGGGAGCTGTTTTTT. The V and J genes are TRBV10-3 and TRBJ2-2, with 13 nucleotides matching TRBD2. The J segment lost 5 bases and the V segment lost 6 bases, leaving 12 bases of the junction unmatched. Looked up from germline, CDR1 is ENHRY and CDR2 is SYGVKD. This CDR3 is 18 amino acids long.

The V call is TRBV6-2 or TRBV6-3, the J call TRBJ2-5; D is possibly TRBD2 (6 bases). Germline loops: CDR1 MNHEY, CDR2 SVGEGT. Trimming removed 5 bases from V and 7 bases from J, with 11 bases in between. The CDR3 extends over 12 amino acids. CDR3 in amino acids: CASSHPRGTQYF. For the CDR3, the DNA is TGTGCCAGCAGTCACCCGCGGGGGACCCAGTACTTC.

V and J are TRBV7-2 and TRBJ1-6; no clear D gene. CDR1 SGHTA and CDR2 FQGNSA come from the germline V gene. CDR3 length equals 16 residues. V was pared by 5 bases and J by 7 bases, with 18 bases between. The CDR3 sequence is CASSPEVSLPNSPLHF. The DNA of the CDR3 is TGTGCCAGCAGCCCAGAGGTGTCTCTTCCCAATTCACCCCTCCACTTT.

The J gene is TRBJ2-7, the V gene TRBV4-1, with D possibly being TRBD2 (7 bases). The V end was cut by 1 base, the J end by 2 bases, with 12 bases between. The CDR3 runs 15 residues. The germline CDR1 and CDR2 sequences are MGHRA and YSYEKL. Here the CDR3 reads CASSQGEGGAYEQYF. CDR3 DNA sequence: TGCGCCAGCAGCCAAGGGGAGGGGGGAGCCTACGAGCAGTACTTC.

The V and J genes are TRBV18 and TRBJ1-1; possibly TRBD1 for D (6 bases). Trimming shortened V by 6 bases and J by 6 bases, and 20 bases separated the two germline ends. The CDR3 length is 15 residues. Germline V gives CDR1 KGHSH, CDR2 LQKENI. The CDR3 is CASSPAMTGVAEAFF. CDR3 DNA: TGTGCCAGCTCCCCAGCAATGACAGGTGTTGCTGAAGCTTTCTTT. Full variable domain (remainder filled in from reference TRBV18 and TRBJ1-1): NAGVMQNPRHLVRRRGQEARLRCSPMKGHSHVYWYRQLPEEGLKFMVYLQKENIIDESGMPKERFSAEFPKEGPSILRIQQVVRGDSAAYFCASSPAMTGVAEAFFGQGTRLTVV.

The rearrangement joins TRBV7-2 to TRBJ1-3; D is perhaps TRBD1 (6 bases). The CDR3 is 14 amino acids. Per the germline V gene, CDR1 is SGHTA and CDR2 is FQGNSA. Trimming took 8 bases from V and 0 from J, leaving 11 bases between them. The CDR3 DNA reads as TGTGCCAGCGGACAGAGACGCTCTGGAAACACCATATATTTT. It yields the protein CASGQRRSGNTIYF.

The table lists this clone with a few counts. The chain links TRBV4-3 to TRBJ1-5; 8 positions match TRBD1. The V and J ends lost 2 bases and 13 bases, in that order; junction bases with no gene match: 16. The CDR3 is 16 amino acids. Per germline, CDR1 LGHNA and CDR2 YSLEER. The CDR3 region has the DNA TGCGCCAGCAGCCAACAGACAGGGGCCCCCGGGCAGCGTCAGCATTTT. The encoded protein is CASSQQTGAPGQRQHF.

The V and J genes are TRBV19 and TRBJ1-5, with D perhaps TRBD1 (5 bases). The germline CDR1 and CDR2 sequences are LNHDA and SQIVND (reference sequence). The CDR3 is made up of 13 amino acids. V was clipped by 4 bases and J by 7 bases, with 11 bases between them. The CDR3 DNA reads TGTGCCAGTAGTACAGGGTCTCGCCAGCCCCAGCATTTT. Translated, it gives CASSTGSRQPQHF.